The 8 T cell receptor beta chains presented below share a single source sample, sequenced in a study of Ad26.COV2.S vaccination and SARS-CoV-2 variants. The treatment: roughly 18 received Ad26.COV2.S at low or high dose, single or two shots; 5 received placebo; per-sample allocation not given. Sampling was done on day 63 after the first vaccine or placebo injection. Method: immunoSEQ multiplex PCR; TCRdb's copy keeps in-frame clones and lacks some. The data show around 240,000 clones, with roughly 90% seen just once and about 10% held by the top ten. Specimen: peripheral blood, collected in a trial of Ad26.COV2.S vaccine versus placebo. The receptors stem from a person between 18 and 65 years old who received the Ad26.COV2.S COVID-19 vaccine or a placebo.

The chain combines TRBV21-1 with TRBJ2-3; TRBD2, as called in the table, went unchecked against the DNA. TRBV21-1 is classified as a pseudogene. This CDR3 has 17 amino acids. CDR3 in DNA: TGTGCCAGCAGCAAGAGGGGGGGAGGTTCGGACGCAGATACGCAGTATTTT. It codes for CASSKRGGGSDADTQYF.

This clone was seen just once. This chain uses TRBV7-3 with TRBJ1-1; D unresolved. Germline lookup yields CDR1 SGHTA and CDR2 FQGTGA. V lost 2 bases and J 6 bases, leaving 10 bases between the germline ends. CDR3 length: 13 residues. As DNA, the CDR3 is TGTGCCAGCAGCTTATGGTCGGGCGCTGAAGCTTTCTTT. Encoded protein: CASSLWSGAEAFF.

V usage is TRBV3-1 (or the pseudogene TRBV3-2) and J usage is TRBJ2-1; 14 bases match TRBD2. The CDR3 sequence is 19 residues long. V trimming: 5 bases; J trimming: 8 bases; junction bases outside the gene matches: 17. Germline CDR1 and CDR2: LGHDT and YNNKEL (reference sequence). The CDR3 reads CASSIPGQGTSGSSDEQFF. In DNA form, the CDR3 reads TGTGCCAGCAGCATACCGGGACAGGGGACTAGCGGGAGTTCCGATGAGCAGTTCTTC.

CDR3 DNA: TGTGCCAGCTCCCAAACAGGGGCCTACACCGGGGAGCTGTTTTTT. It specifies CASSQTGAYTGELFF. The chain uses TRBV18 and TRBJ2-2; TRBD1 matches at 7 bases. The CDR3 sequence is 15 residues long. CDR1 and CDR2 (germline): KGHSH, LQKENI. The ends lost 6 bases at V and 3 bases at J; junction bases unmatched: 7.

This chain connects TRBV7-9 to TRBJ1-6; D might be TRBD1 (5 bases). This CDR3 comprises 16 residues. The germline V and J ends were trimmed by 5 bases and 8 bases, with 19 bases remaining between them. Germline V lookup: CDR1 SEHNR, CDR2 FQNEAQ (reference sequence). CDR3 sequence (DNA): TGTGCCAGCAGCGTAGGTGGGGACCTTTGGGATTCACCCCTCCACTTT. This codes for CASSVGGDLWDSPLHF.

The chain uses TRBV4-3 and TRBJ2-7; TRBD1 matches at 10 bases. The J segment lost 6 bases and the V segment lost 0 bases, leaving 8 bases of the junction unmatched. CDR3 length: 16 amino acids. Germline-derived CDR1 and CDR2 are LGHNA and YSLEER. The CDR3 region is CASSQEDGQGVFEQYF. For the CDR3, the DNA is TGCGCCAGCAGCCAAGAGGATGGACAGGGGGTATTCGAGCAGTACTTC.

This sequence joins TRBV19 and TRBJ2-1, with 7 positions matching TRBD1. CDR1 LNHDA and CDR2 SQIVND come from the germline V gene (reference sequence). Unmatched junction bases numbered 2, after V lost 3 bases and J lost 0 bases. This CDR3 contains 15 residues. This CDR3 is CASSIDRDSYNEQFF. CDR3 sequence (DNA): TGTGCCAGTAGTATTGACAGGGACTCCTACAATGAGCAGTTCTTC.

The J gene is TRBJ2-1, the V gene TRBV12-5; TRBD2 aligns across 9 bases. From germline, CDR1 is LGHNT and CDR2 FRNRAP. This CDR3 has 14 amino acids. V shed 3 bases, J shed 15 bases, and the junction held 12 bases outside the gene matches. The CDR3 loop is CASGFEGSGGAGFF. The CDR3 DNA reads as TGTGCTAGTGGTTTCGAGGGTAGCGGGGGAGCCGGGTTCTTC.